This T cell receptor beta chain was recorded in a study of control samples from healthy donors and cancer patients. Clones were sequenced by immunoSEQ multiplex PCR, and TCRdb holds only the in-frame ones, with some missing. The repertoire holds more than 75,000 clones, with around 80% as singletons. CDR1 and CDR2 (germline): MNHNS, SASEGT. This CDR3 region has 13 residues. Deletions cut 3 bases from V and 5 bases from J, with 10 bases between. The chain recombines TRBV6-1 with TRBJ1-2; a weak D match, TRBD1 (5 bases). The receptor's source is a woman aged 25 to 39 in good health. Sequencing was done on a sample of blood. This CDR3 is CASSDFGTYGYTF. The CDR3 nucleotides are TGTGCCAGCAGTGATTTTGGGACTTATGGCTACACCTTC.